Below, 14 T cell receptor beta chains from the same sample are listed, as sequenced in a study of T cells after yellow fever vaccination. One entry per CDR3 protein results from TCRdb running MiXCR on the 5' RACE reads. The profile covers around 310,000 distinct CDR3 sequences, with 3% to 4.5% appearing a single time and 20% to 25% taken by the ten largest. This material consisted of PBMCs, taken 5 days after the yellow fever booster vaccination. The receptors come from a man in his late teens or twenties who received the YFV17D yellow fever vaccine.

This clonotype has only a few counts. This chain uses TRBV7-2 with TRBJ1-2; no definite D call. Per the germline V gene, CDR1 is SGHTA and CDR2 is FQGNSA. V was pared by 6 bases and J by 0 bases, with 14 bases between. The CDR3 has 15 residues. CDR3 protein: CASRPPWASNYGYTF. The CDR3 region has the DNA TGTGCCAGCAGGCCTCCCTGGGCCTCTAACTATGGCTACACCTTC.

This clonotype has a count of ten or more. The gene calls are TRBV20-1 and TRBJ2-3, with D perhaps TRBD2 (5 bases). Germline CDR1 is DFQATT and CDR2 is SNEGSKA (reference sequence). CDR3 size: 13 residues. V lost 4 bases, J lost 0 bases, and 8 bases lay in between. The CDR3 sequence: CSATRTSTDTQYF. The CDR3 region has the DNA TGCAGTGCTACTAGGACTAGCACAGATACGCAGTATTTT.

This clonotype was recorded a few times. The J gene is TRBJ1-2, the V gene TRBV20-1; 8 positions agree with TRBD1. With V trimmed by 5 bases and J by 4 bases, 12 bases remained unmatched. Germline loops: CDR1 DFQATT, CDR2 SNEGSKA (reference sequence). The CDR3 is made up of 15 amino acids. CDR3 sequence: CSASNRTGRAYGYTF. For the CDR3, the DNA is TGCAGTGCTTCTAACCGGACAGGGAGGGCCTATGGCTACACCTTC.

This clonotype was observed a few times. The gene calls are TRBV30 and TRBJ1-1; TRBD1 matches 8 bases. The V gene end was trimmed by 5 bases and the J gene end by 6 bases; junction bases not matched to a gene: 11. CDR1 is GTSNPN, CDR2 SVGIG, per germline (reference sequence). CDR3 length: 14 residues. The chain's CDR3 is CAWARMDRVPEAFF. CDR3 DNA sequence: TGTGCCTGGGCCCGAATGGACAGGGTCCCTGAAGCTTTCTTT.

This clonotype occurred many times. Possible read error: a much larger clone is one base away. This chain links TRBV7-3 with TRBJ2-3; tentatively, D is TRBD1 (6 bases). The V gene lost 3 bases and the J gene lost 0 bases, with 7 bases spanning the gap. Per the germline V gene, CDR1 is SGHTA and CDR2 is FQGTGA. The CDR3 has 14 amino acids. CDR3: CASSFGQSTDTQYF. CDR3 DNA: TGTGCCAGCAGCTTTGGACAGAGCACAGATACGCAGTATTTT.

The chain carries TRBV5-6 and TRBJ2-7; D might be TRBD1 (5 bases). Trimming cost V 4 bases and J 7 bases, with 21 bases left between them. The CDR3 runs to 15 residues. In germline, CDR1 is SGHDT, CDR2 YYEEEE. CDR3 sequence (DNA): TGTGCCAGCAGCCTGTACCGACTCTCGCCAGGGGAGCAGTACTTC. Protein product: CASSLYRLSPGEQYF.

The V and J genes are TRBV19 and TRBJ2-7; D possibly uses TRBD1 or TRBD2 (6 bases each). The CDR3 consists of 14 residues. Germline CDR1 is LNHDA and CDR2 is SQIVND (reference sequence). V lost 5 bases, J lost 4 bases, and 15 bases lay in between. The chain's CDR3 is CASSFRGTNYEQYF. The CDR3 DNA reads TGTGCCAGTAGTTTCCGGGGGACAAATTACGAGCAGTACTTC.

There are a few counts of this clonotype. J is TRBJ2-7 and V is TRBV6-5; D is uncertain. The CDR3 runs 12 residues. Germline lookup yields CDR1 MNHEY and CDR2 SVGAGI. V shed 4 bases and J shed 6 bases, with 10 bases lying between them. CDR3 DNA sequence: TGTGCCAGCAGTTCCCCAGCAGGCGAGCAGTACTTC. Its protein is CASSSPAGEQYF.

Only a few counts were recorded for this clonotype. The gene calls are TRBV30 and TRBJ2-5; D is ambiguous. Deletions cut 2 bases from V and 1 base from J, with 20 bases between. CDR3 length equals 17 residues. CDR1 and CDR2 (germline): GTSNPN, SVGIG (reference sequence). As DNA, the CDR3 is TGTGCCTGGAGTAGATGGGCTGTGGGGTCACCCCAAGAGACCCAGTACTTC. Translation gives CAWSRWAVGSPQETQYF. Filled out from reference TRBV30 and TRBJ2-5, the complete variable domain reads SQTIHQWPATLVQPVGSPLSLECTVEGTSNPNLYWYRQAAGRGLQLLFYSVGIGQISSEVPQNLSASRPQDRQFILSSKKLLLSDSGFYLCAWSRWAVGSPQETQYFGPGTRLLVL.

In this sample, this clonotype turned up a few times. The chain has TRBV6-1 and TRBJ1-1, with D uncertain. The V gene's germline CDR1 is MNHNS and CDR2 SASEGT. The CDR3 length is 11 residues. V was cut by 7 bases and J by 3 bases, with 6 bases left in between. The CDR3 bases are TGTGCCAGCACTACCTACACTGAAGCTTTCTTT. Translated, it gives CASTTYTEAFF.

This clonotype has ten or more counts. This rearrangement joins TRBV6-4 to TRBJ2-3; 9 bases are a match to TRBD2. V lost 4 bases to trimming and J lost 0 bases; unmatched junction nucleotides: 2. Germline assignment: CDR1 MRHNA and CDR2 SNTAGT. The CDR3 loop spans 15 amino acids. CDR3 nucleotides: TGTGCCAGCAGTGGCGGGGGGGCCAGCACAGATACGCAGTATTTT. Translating gives CASSGGGASTDTQYF.

The CDR3 sequence is CASARGSGTGELFF. Here the CDR3 DNA reads TGTGCCAGCGCCAGGGGGAGTGGCACCGGGGAGCTGTTTTTT. J is TRBJ2-2 and V is TRBV2; 7 nucleotides align to TRBD1. The ends lost 8 bases at V and 4 bases at J; junction bases unmatched: 7. Germline values: CDR1 SNHLY, CDR2 FYNNEI. This CDR3 region has 14 residues.

The chain recombines TRBV12-3 or TRBV12-4 with TRBJ2-1; 9 bases agree with TRBD2. The CDR3 contains 17 residues. The V gene end was trimmed by 8 bases and the J gene end by 0 bases; junction bases not matched to a gene: 11. The CDR3 DNA reads as TGTGCCAGCGGAAGAGCGAGCGGGGGGAGCTCCTACAATGAGCAGTTCTTC. Its protein is CASGRASGGSSYNEQFF.

In this sample, this clonotype turned up a few times. V usage is TRBV20-1 and J usage is TRBJ2-5, with a possible D match to TRBD1 (5 bases). The CDR3 has 13 residues. Between the trimmed V and J ends, which lost 6 bases and 5 bases, there was a span of 16 bases. Germline lookup yields CDR1 DFQATT and CDR2 SNEGSKA (reference sequence). CDR3 DNA: TGCAGTGCCATAGACAGCTCTCCGGAGACCCAGTACTTC. Its protein product is CSAIDSSPETQYF.